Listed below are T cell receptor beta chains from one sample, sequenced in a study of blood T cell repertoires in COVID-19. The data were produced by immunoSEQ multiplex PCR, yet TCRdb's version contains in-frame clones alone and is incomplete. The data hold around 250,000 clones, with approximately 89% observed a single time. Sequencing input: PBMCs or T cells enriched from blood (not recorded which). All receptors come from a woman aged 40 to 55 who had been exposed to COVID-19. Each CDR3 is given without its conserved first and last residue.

CDR3: ASSETSGRGFQDEQF
J: TRBJ2-1
V: TRBV9

CDR3: ASSYSDGDSYEQY
J: TRBJ2-7
V: TRBV6-5

CDR3: ASSEDSRGYGYT
J: TRBJ1-2
V: TRBV19

CDR3: ASSMGRGNGYT
J: TRBJ1-2
V: TRBV19

CDR3: ASTQAGTVGYT
J: TRBJ1-2
V: TRBV19

CDR3: ASSQDRGSRSDTQY
J: TRBJ2-3
V: TRBV4-1

CDR3: ASSQGGSGVGQF
J: TRBJ2-1
V: TRBV4-3

CDR3: ASSLSGSPYNSPLH
J: TRBJ1-6
V: TRBV19

CDR3: ASSQGDSGANVLT
J: TRBJ2-6
V: TRBV21-1

CDR3: ASSLVAGVNTEAF
J: TRBJ1-1
V: TRBV5-1

CDR3: ASSLTAGANTGELF
J: TRBJ2-2
V: TRBV5-6

CDR3: ASSLVRDWGQF
J: TRBJ2-1
V: TRBV7-2

CDR3: ASSLSMGRGYEQY
J: -
V: TRBV27

CDR3: ASSPARTNQPQH
J: TRBJ1-5
V: TRBV7-9

CDR3: ASSLGGGLAGVLYNEQF
J: TRBJ2-1
V: TRBV5-4

CDR3: ASSIVRNTEAF
J: TRBJ1-1
V: TRBV19

CDR3: ASSHGGAKGHSPLH
J: TRBJ1-6
V: TRBV7-6

CDR3: AWTTGLLSTEAF
J: TRBJ1-1
V: TRBV30

CDR3: ASSLPGTGAYNEQF
J: TRBJ2-1
V: TRBV7-9

CDR3: ATSGGDSYNEQF
J: TRBJ2-1
V: TRBV19

CDR3: ASGPGGRAIDYGYT
J: TRBJ1-2
V: TRBV27

CDR3: ASSYGRLLPGNTIY
J: TRBJ1-3
V: TRBV6-5

CDR3: ASSKGGTTGGTEAF
J: TRBJ1-1
V: TRBV21-1

CDR3: ASSPGNRGSEKLF
J: TRBJ1-4
V: TRBV7-9

CDR3: ASSPLAGGAKNIQY
J: TRBJ2-4
V: TRBV5-1

CDR3: ASSWERRSPLH
J: TRBJ1-6
V: TRBV12-3/TRBV12-4

CDR3: ASSRGPDGQIYEQY
J: TRBJ2-7
V: TRBV4-1

CDR3: ASSASSSGRSGELF
J: TRBJ2-2
V: TRBV7-6

CDR3: ASSLPHPTSNQPQH
J: TRBJ1-5
V: TRBV28

CDR3: ASSIRSGANVLT
J: TRBJ2-6
V: TRBV19

CDR3: ASSPPDRERSPLH
J: TRBJ1-6
V: TRBV18

CDR3: ASYSGGLWNEQF
J: TRBJ2-1
V: TRBV19

CDR3: ASSQDGGAGANVLT
J: TRBJ2-6
V: TRBV4-2

CDR3: ASSHGTGNSPLH
J: TRBJ1-6
V: TRBV14

CDR3: ACPAGGSGNTIY
J: TRBJ1-3
V: TRBV30

CDR3: ASGRAISGNTIY
J: TRBJ1-3
V: TRBV28

CDR3: ASSESAVGNSPLH
J: TRBJ1-6
V: TRBV2

CDR3: ASSLEAGGGTDTQY
J: TRBJ2-3
V: TRBV5-6

CDR3: ASSSAGGRTDTQY
J: TRBJ2-3
V: TRBV28

CDR3: ASSLDSKHEQF
J: TRBJ2-1
V: TRBV12-3/TRBV12-4

CDR3: SAPGGETQY
J: TRBJ2-5
V: TRBV20-1

CDR3: AWSLNTGGGNQPQH
J: TRBJ1-5
V: TRBV30

CDR3: ATSRGGGVSNQPQH
J: TRBJ1-5
V: TRBV15

CDR3: AWSGGDYVSIQY
J: TRBJ2-4
V: TRBV30

CDR3: ASSLDLAGSNYGYT
J: TRBJ1-2
V: TRBV5-6

CDR3: ARSLVGSGANEKLF
J: TRBJ1-4
V: TRBV5-3

CDR3: ASSYAPLSSGNTIY
J: TRBJ1-3
V: TRBV6-5

CDR3: ASSLAAGVGGRNEQF
J: TRBJ2-1
V: TRBV28

CDR3: ASSYRGGNTEAF
J: TRBJ1-1
V: TRBV25-1

CDR3: ASSPPRFRNSPLH
J: TRBJ1-6
V: TRBV28

CDR3: ASSYLAGEKLF
J: TRBJ1-4
V: TRBV6-5

CDR3: ATSDPPSGYNEQF
J: TRBJ2-1
V: TRBV24-1

CDR3: ASSLNSVSGNTIY
J: TRBJ1-3
V: TRBV5-6

CDR3: ASSHPGLHNEQF
J: TRBJ2-1
V: TRBV11-2

CDR3: ASRGQGYGYT
J: TRBJ1-2
V: TRBV28

CDR3: ASSSGGLNYGYT
J: TRBJ1-2
V: TRBV3-1/TRBV3-2

CDR3: ASRGGTYEQY
J: TRBJ2-7
V: TRBV28